This is a list of T cell receptor beta chains from one sample in a study of cytomegalovirus exposure and HLA in healthy donors. The protocol was immunoSEQ multiplex PCR, while the TCRdb copy is restricted to in-frame clones and leaves out a portion. Of approximately 89,000 clones listed, roughly three quarters are singletons. Source material: PBMCs. These receptors were obtained from a man in his thirties or forties in good health and CMV-seronegative. Each CDR3 is given with its conserved first and last residue. D genes are given only for firm matches. Only part of the rows carry a size: once, few, many, or a class if the clone is expanded.

D: TRBD2; size: .; V: TRBV7-9; J: TRBJ2-3; DNA: TGTGCCAGCAGCACACGGGCGGGAGCCAGCACAGATACGCAGTATTTT; CDR3: CASSTRAGASTDTQYF
D: TRBD2; size: .; V: TRBV6-6; J: TRBJ2-2; DNA: TGTGCCAGCAGTACAGGGACTAGCGTCCTCACCGGGGAGCTGTTTTTT; CDR3: CASSTGTSVLTGELFF
D: .; size: once; V: TRBV29-1; J: TRBJ2-2; DNA: TGCAGCGTTGAAACGGGTTCCGGGGAGCTGTTTTTT; CDR3: CSVETGSGELFF
D: TRBD1; size: few; V: TRBV6-1; J: TRBJ1-1; DNA: TGTGCCAGCAGTGAGGGACAGCTATACTTT; CDR3: CASSEGQLYF
D: .; size: .; V: TRBV4-3; J: TRBJ1-5; DNA: TGCGCCAGCAGCCAAGACGTGTTGAGGGCCAATCAGCCCCAGCATTTT; CDR3: CASSQDVLRANQPQHF
D: .; size: .; V: TRBV28; J: TRBJ1-5; DNA: TGTGCCAGCAGCCTCCCCCACTTCAGGGTGATGACCAATCAGCCCCAGCATTTT; CDR3: CASSLPHFRVMTNQPQHF
D: TRBD2; size: few; V: TRBV6-1; J: TRBJ2-7; DNA: TGTGCCAGCAATTGGGGCGGGAGGGCCACCCACGAGCAGTACTTC; CDR3: CASNWGGRATHEQYF
D: TRBD2; size: once; V: TRBV9; J: TRBJ2-5; DNA: TGTGCCAGCAGCAATCCTCGAGTATTTAGCGGGGGAGACCAAGAGACCCAGTACTTC; CDR3: CASSNPRVFSGGDQETQYF
D: TRBD1; size: .; V: TRBV19; J: TRBJ2-7; DNA: TGTGCCAGTAGTCCCCTGACAGGGCGGATTTTCTACGAGCAGTACTTC; CDR3: CASSPLTGRIFYEQYF
D: .; size: .; V: TRBV28; J: TRBJ2-7; DNA: TGTGCCAGCAGTTTCTCGGGAGAGGATTTCGACTCCTACGAGCAGTACTTC; CDR3: CASSFSGEDFDSYEQYF
D: .; size: .; V: TRBV19; J: TRBJ2-1; DNA: TGTGCCAGTAGTATGAGCCCGCGACATCCCTACAATGAGCAGTTCTTC; CDR3: CASSMSPRHPYNEQFF
D: TRBD1; size: .; V: TRBV5-1; J: TRBJ2-7; DNA: TGCGCCAGCAGCCCGGACAGGGTCGACGAGCAGTACTTC; CDR3: CASSPDRVDEQYF
D: TRBD1; size: .; V: TRBV11-2; J: TRBJ1-5; DNA: TGTGCCAGCAGCTTCTCCGGGACAGGGGCTCAGCCCCAGCATTTT; CDR3: CASSFSGTGAQPQHF
D: .; size: once; V: TRBV19; J: TRBJ2-1; DNA: TGTGCCAGTAGTAAGACGGAGAGCTCCTACAATGAGCAGTTCTTC; CDR3: CASSKTESSYNEQFF
D: .; size: few; V: TRBV29-1; J: TRBJ2-3; DNA: TGCAGCGTTGAAGATCTTGCGGATACGCAGTATTTT; CDR3: CSVEDLADTQYF
D: .; size: .; V: TRBV6-1; J: TRBJ1-5; DNA: TGTGCCAGCAGTGACTTCCGGGACATTAAGAATCAGCCCCAGCATTTT; CDR3: CASSDFRDIKNQPQHF
D: .; size: .; V: TRBV30; J: TRBJ1-3; DNA: TGTGCCTGGAGTATCGGGTCTGGAAACACCATATATTTT; CDR3: CAWSIGSGNTIYF
D: TRBD1; size: .; V: TRBV5-6; J: TRBJ2-2; DNA: TGTGCCAGCAGCCTGACAGGGGCGGGTTACACCGGGGAGCTGTTTTTT; CDR3: CASSLTGAGYTGELFF
D: TRBD1; size: few; V: TRBV27; J: TRBJ1-5; DNA: TGTGCCAGCAGCCGCTGGCACCGACAGGGCGTCTATCAGCCCCAGCATTTT; CDR3: CASSRWHRQGVYQPQHF
D: TRBD2; size: once; V: TRBV5-1; J: TRBJ2-3; DNA: TGCGCCAACAGTGGGGGAGGGGATGGAGATACGCAGTATTTT; CDR3: CANSGGGDGDTQYF
D: .; size: .; V: TRBV5-1; J: TRBJ2-7; DNA: TGCGCCAGCAGCTTGGCCCCCGGGTACGAGCAGTACTTC; CDR3: CASSLAPGYEQYF